This TCR beta chain came from a study of post-analysis software for immune sequencing data. On this clonotype: No antigen is known for it.

V lost 7 bases, J lost 0 bases, and 13 bases lay in between. Per germline, CDR1 MNHEY and CDR2 SVGEGT. This CDR3 has 14 amino acids. Points from the study as a whole: Controls had lower frequencies than patients of 4 or 5 TRBV segments, which included TRBV5-6, TRBV5-1 and TRBV20-1. Controls' normalized Chao1 diversity significantly exceeded that of multiple sclerosis patients. Samples sharing a preparation batch grouped tightly together when assessed by F measure.

Unique molecular identifiers tagged the TCR beta cDNA libraries. One entry per CDR3 protein, called by TCRdb with MiXCR from the PCR reads. This sample has roughly 430,000 distinct CDR3 sequences, with less than 40% found just once. The receptor was derived from a girl aged 2 to 10 with multiple sclerosis. Sequencing used blood. The V call is TRBV6-2 or TRBV6-3, the J call TRBJ2-7; D gene uncertain. CDR3 nucleotides: TGTGCCAGCATTTCCGGACGGAACTCCTACGAGCAGTACTTC. Translation gives CASISGRNSYEQYF.